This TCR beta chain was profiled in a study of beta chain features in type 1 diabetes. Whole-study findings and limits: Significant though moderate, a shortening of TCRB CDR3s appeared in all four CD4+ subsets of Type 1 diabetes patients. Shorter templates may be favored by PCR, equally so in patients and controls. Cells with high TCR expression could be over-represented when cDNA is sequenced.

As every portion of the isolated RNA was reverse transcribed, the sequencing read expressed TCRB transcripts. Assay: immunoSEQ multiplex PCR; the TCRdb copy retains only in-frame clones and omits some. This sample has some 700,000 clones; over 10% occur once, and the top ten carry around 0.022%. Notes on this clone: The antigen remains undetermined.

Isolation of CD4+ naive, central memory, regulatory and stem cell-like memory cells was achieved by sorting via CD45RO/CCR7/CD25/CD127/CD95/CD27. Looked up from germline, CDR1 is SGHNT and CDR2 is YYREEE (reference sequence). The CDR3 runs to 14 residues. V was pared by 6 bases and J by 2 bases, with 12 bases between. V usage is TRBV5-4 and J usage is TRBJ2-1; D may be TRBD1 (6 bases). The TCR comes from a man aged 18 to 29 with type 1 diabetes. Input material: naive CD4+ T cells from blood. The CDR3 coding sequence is TGTGCCAGCACCCTACAGGGACCCTACAATGAGCAGTTCTTC. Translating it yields CASTLQGPYNEQFF.